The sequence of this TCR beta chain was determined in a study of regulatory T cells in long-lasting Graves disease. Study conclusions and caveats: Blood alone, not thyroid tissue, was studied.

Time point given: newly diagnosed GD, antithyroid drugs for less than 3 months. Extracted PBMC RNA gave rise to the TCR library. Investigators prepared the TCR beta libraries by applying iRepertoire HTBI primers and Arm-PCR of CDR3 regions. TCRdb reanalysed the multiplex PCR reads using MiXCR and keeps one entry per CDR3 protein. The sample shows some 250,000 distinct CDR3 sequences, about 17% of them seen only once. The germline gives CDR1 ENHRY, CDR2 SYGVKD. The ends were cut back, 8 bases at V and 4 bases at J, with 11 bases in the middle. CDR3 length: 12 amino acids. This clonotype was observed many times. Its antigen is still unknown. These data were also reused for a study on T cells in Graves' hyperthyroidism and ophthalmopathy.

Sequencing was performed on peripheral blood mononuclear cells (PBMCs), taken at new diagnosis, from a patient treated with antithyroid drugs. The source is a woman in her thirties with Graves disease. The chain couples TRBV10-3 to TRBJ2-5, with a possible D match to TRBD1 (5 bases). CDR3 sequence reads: CAIGAVRETQYF. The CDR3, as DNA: TGTGCCATCGGGGCAGTTCGAGAGACCCAGTACTTC.